The 18 T cell receptor beta chains presented below share a single source sample, sequenced in a study of control samples from healthy donors and cancer patients. This table comes from immunoSEQ multiplex PCR, and its TCRdb copy is limited to in-frame clones, with some not included. The profile covers some 97,000 clones, with roughly 87% appearing a single time and 18% taken by the ten largest. Sequenced material: blood. The source of these receptors is a woman aged 50 to 60 in good health.

This sequence joins TRBV12-5 and TRBJ1-5; 7 nucleotides align to TRBD1. Germline loops: CDR1 LGHNT, CDR2 FRNRAP. V dropped 1 base and J dropped 3; count of bases not matched to a gene: 12. The CDR3 runs to 18 residues. In nucleotides, the CDR3 is TGTGCTAGTGGTTTGGAGTCGAAGGGACAGATCACCAATCAGCCCCAGCATTTT. It specifies CASGLESKGQITNQPQHF.

The chain couples TRBV6-6 to TRBJ1-5, with 7 bases matching TRBD1. In germline, CDR1 is MNHNY, CDR2 SVGAGI (reference sequence). With 10 bases clipped from V and 0 bases from J, the junction kept 6 bases outside the gene matches. CDR3 length equals 14 residues. This CDR3 reads CATRDSYSNQPQHF. Here the CDR3 DNA reads TGTGCCACCCGGGACAGCTATAGCAATCAGCCCCAGCATTTT.

This clone was detected only a few times. This chain uses TRBV6-4 with TRBJ1-5; D perhaps matches TRBD1 (5 bases). This CDR3 is 15 amino acids long. Germline-derived CDR1 and CDR2 are MRHNA and SNTAGT. Between the trimmed V and J ends, which lost 0 bases and 6 bases, there was a span of 12 bases. DNA for the CDR3: TGTGCCAGCAGTGACTCGGTCGGGGCTGGTCAGCCCCAGCATTTT. It is translated as CASSDSVGAGQPQHF.

This clone has just one count. The V and J genes are TRBV12-3 or TRBV12-4 and TRBJ1-5; D gene uncertain. The CDR3 is made up of 12 amino acids. The CDR3 here is CSTRRGNQPQHF. DNA for the CDR3: TGTTCCACAAGGCGGGGAAATCAGCCCCAGCATTTT.

The chain joins TRBV6-5 to TRBJ2-3, with 7 bases matching TRBD2. Germline CDR1 and CDR2: MNHEY and SVGAGI. CDR3 length equals 15 residues. With 4 bases clipped from V and 6 bases from J, the junction kept 10 bases outside the gene matches. The CDR3 protein is CASSFQAGMVDTQYF. The CDR3 DNA reads TGTGCCAGCAGTTTTCAAGCGGGGATGGTTGATACGCAGTATTTT.

This clone appeared a single time. This chain links TRBV6-5 with TRBJ1-1; no reliable D call. Germline V gives CDR1 MNHEY, CDR2 SVGAGI. V was trimmed by 0 bases and J by 1 base, leaving 9 bases between them. This CDR3 comprises 15 residues. The CDR3: CASSYSTWGNTEAFF. CDR3 DNA: TGTGCCAGCAGTTACTCGACTTGGGGGAACACTGAAGCTTTCTTT.

The V and J genes are TRBV7-6 and TRBJ1-3; D is unclear. The V end was cut by 1 base, the J end by 5 bases, with 15 bases between. CDR1 SGHVS and CDR2 FNYEAQ come from the germline V gene. This CDR3 has 16 amino acids. CDR3 protein: CASSLDSATVRNTIYF. The CDR3 coding sequence is TGTGCCAGCAGCTTAGACTCCGCAACCGTAAGAAACACCATATATTTT. Supplemented by reference TRBV7-6 and TRBJ1-3, the full variable domain reads GAGVSQSPRYKVTKRGQDVALRCDPISGHVSLYWYRQALGQGPEFLTYFNYEAQQDKSGLPNDRFSAERPEGSISTLTIQRTEQRDSAMYRCASSLDSATVRNTIYFGEGSWLTVV.

The chain combines TRBV6-5 with TRBJ1-2, with D perhaps TRBD1 (5 bases). The length of the CDR3 is 15 residues. CDR1 MNHEY and CDR2 SVGAGI come from the germline V gene. V was cut by 6 bases and J by 0 bases, with 14 bases left in between. CDR3 protein: CASSRDRLANYGYTF. The CDR3 DNA sequence: TGTGCCAGCAGCAGGGACCGACTAGCTAACTATGGCTACACCTTC.

This chain joins TRBV5-8 and TRBJ2-7; D possibly matches TRBD1 or TRBD2 (5 bases each). CDR1 and CDR2 from the germline V gene are SGHTS and YDEGEE. The CDR3 extends over 15 amino acids. Trimming removed 2 bases at V and 3 bases at J, with 15 bases between. CDR3 amino acids: CASSFSGANHYEQYF. CDR3 in DNA: TGTGCCAGCAGCTTCTCCGGGGCCAATCACTACGAGCAGTACTTC.

The chain combines TRBV19 with TRBJ1-2; the D is unclear. Germline V gene data show CDR1 as LNHDA and CDR2 as SQIVND (reference sequence). Deletions cut 7 bases from V and 9 bases from J, with 18 bases between. The length of the CDR3 is 13 residues. The CDR3 coding sequence is TGTGCCAGTAACCCCCGCAGCCAGGCGAGCTACACCTTC. Protein: CASNPRSQASYTF.

The rearrangement uses TRBV27 and TRBJ2-7; D not resolved. Germline-derived CDR1 and CDR2 are MNHEY and SMNVEV (reference sequence). The germline V and J ends were trimmed by 10 bases and 2 bases, with 9 bases remaining between them. The CDR3 is made up of 11 amino acids. Here the CDR3 DNA reads TGTGCCAAAGGTAGTGCCTACGAGCAGTACGTC. Translating it yields CAKGSAYEQYV.

The chain joins TRBV21-1 to TRBJ1-1. TRBV21-1 is a known pseudogene. The CDR3 has 16 amino acids. The CDR3 region is CASSKGWGRGGTEAFF. CDR3 DNA: TGTGCCAGCAGCAAAGGATGGGGTCGTGGGGGCACTGAAGCTTTCTTT.

CDR3 protein: CASSPQQTSGIGEQFF. The CDR3 nucleotides are TGTGCCAGCTCCCCCCAGCAGACCAGCGGGATCGGTGAGCAGTTCTTC. The V and J genes are TRBV18 and TRBJ2-1; TRBD2 agrees at 7 bases. CDR3 length equals 16 residues. In germline, CDR1 is KGHSH, CDR2 LQKENI. The J segment lost 9 bases and the V segment lost 6 bases, leaving 17 bases of the junction unmatched.

CDR3 DNA sequence: TGTGCCAGCAGTCAGGACAGAAATCAGCCCCAGCATTTT. It specifies CASSQDRNQPQHF. The V gene is TRBV7-3, the J gene TRBJ1-5; D might be TRBD1 (6 bases). Germline lookup yields CDR1 SGHTA and CDR2 FQGTGA. The CDR3 extends over 13 amino acids. Between the trimmed V and J ends, which lost 6 bases and 4 bases, there was a span of 10 bases.

The chain has TRBV7-3 and TRBJ2-3, with 14 positions matching TRBD2. CDR3 length equals 18 residues. Germline lookup yields CDR1 SGHTA and CDR2 FQGTGA. The junction had 8 bases not matched to a gene; V was cut back by 5 bases and J by 1 base. In DNA, the CDR3 is TGTGCCAGCAGCCCCGGGACTAGCGGGGGCCAGGGCACAGATACGCAGTATTTT. This gives the protein CASSPGTSGGQGTDTQYF.

V and J are TRBV28 and TRBJ1-4; D may be TRBD1 (6 bases). V was trimmed by 6 bases and J by 4 bases, leaving 18 bases between them. This CDR3 contains 16 residues. Per the germline V gene, CDR1 is MDHEN and CDR2 is SYDVKM. The CDR3 nucleotides are TGTGCCAGCAGCCCCTTTTCGGGGGCCGGTAATGAAAAACTGTTTTTT. Translation gives CASSPFSGAGNEKLFF. Using reference TRBV28 and TRBJ1-4 for the parts outside the CDR3, the full variable domain is DVKVTQSSRYLVKRTGEKVFLECVQDMDHENMFWYRQDPGLGLRLIYFSYDVKMKEKGDIPEGYSVSREKKERFSLILESASTNQTSMYLCASSPFSGAGNEKLFFGSGTQLSVL.

This clone is a singleton in its sample. The rearrangement links TRBV30 to TRBJ1-2, with D possibly TRBD1 on 5 matching bases. The CDR3 is 14 amino acids. V was pared by 3 bases and J by 8 bases, with 19 bases between. Germline CDR1 is GTSNPN and CDR2 is SVGIG (reference sequence). CDR3 protein: CAWSQGGGLGGYTF. CDR3 bases: TGTGCCTGGAGCCAGGGCGGGGGATTGGGCGGCTACACCTTC.

V gene TRBV2 combines with J gene TRBJ2-5; no firm D call. This CDR3 is 11 amino acids long. Germline V gene sequence: CDR1 SNHLY, CDR2 FYNNEI. V was cut by 7 bases and J by 1 base, with 4 bases left in between. In DNA, the CDR3 is TGTGCCAGCACACCCCAAGAGACCCAGTACTTC. Amino acids: CASTPQETQYF.